These T cell receptor beta chains were read from a single sample in a study of T cell responses to AZD1222 COVID-19 vaccine. Produced via immunoSEQ multiplex PCR; TCRdb's table is partial and in-frame only. Of some 150,000 clones listed, around 94% were seen once; the top ten hold about 2.8%. Sequenced material: peripheral blood, taken on day 0 of AZD1222 vaccination. These receptors came from an adult in good health. The CDR3 runs from the conserved cysteine through the conserved F or W.

TRBJ2-7 | TRBV18 | CASSPLGPPYEQYF
TRBJ2-2 | TRBV19 | CASSIDIATGELFF
TRBJ2-1 | TRBV21-1 | CASSKGQGNEQFF
TRBJ2-1 | TRBV5-1 | CASSFGTSGRVNEQFF
TRBJ2-7 | TRBV3-1/TRBV3-2 | CASSQDRNSGRWQYF
TRBJ2-4 | TRBV9 | CASSTPGQPNIQYF
TRBJ2-4 | TRBV15 | CATSTGTVKNIQYF
TRBJ1-3 | TRBV18 | CASSPARSSGNTIYF
TRBJ2-7 | TRBV15 | CATSRDRGAYEQYF
TRBJ1-5 | TRBV19 | CASSIVRQDNQPQHF
TRBJ2-1 | TRBV9 | CASSPQTLGDNEQFF
TRBJ1-2 | TRBV5-1 | CASSFRQGAHGYTF
TRBJ2-1 | TRBV3-1/TRBV3-2 | CASSLAVSYNEQFF
TRBJ2-7 | TRBV15 | CATSTGAEQYF
TRBJ1-1 | TRBV7-9 | CASSGGGITEAFF
TRBJ1-3 | TRBV30 | CAWSASGTATGNTIYF
TRBJ1-5 | TRBV5-1 | CASSGGTASNQPQHF
TRBJ1-2 | TRBV5-5 | CASSPRGADYGYTF
TRBJ1-4 | TRBV5-1 | CASSLGRENEKLFF
TRBJ2-1 | TRBV10-3 | CAISDGVGQDNEQFF
TRBJ1-2 | TRBV19 | CASKDNRILTYGYTF
TRBJ1-5 | TRBV6-6 | CASSYSGGSNQPQHF
TRBJ1-2 | TRBV27 | CASSFDRGAKDGYTF
TRBJ1-5 | TRBV3-1/TRBV3-2 | CASSQGPGVNQPQHF
TRBJ1-2 | TRBV10-1 | CASSDEPERGYTF
TRBJ1-4 | TRBV5-1 | CASSPRDPNEKLFF
TRBJ1-3 | TRBV6-5 | CASSYSRDSYTIYF
TRBJ1-1 | TRBV10-2 | CASIVSAGFLSEAFF
TRBJ1-1 | TRBV21-1 | CASSIRQGITEAFF
TRBJ1-1 | TRBV10-3 | CALSQGQNTEAFF
TRBJ2-7 | TRBV6-1 | CASSFRQGSYEQYF
TRBJ2-7 | TRBV6-5 | CASSYGTGTYEQYF
TRBJ1-1 | TRBV7-9 | CASSPQGNFPEAFF
TRBJ2-3 | TRBV21-1 | CASSSGQGGTDTQYF
TRBJ2-7 | TRBV18 | CASSRNGQGYEQYF
TRBJ2-7 | TRBV5-6 | CASSLVSVSYEQYF
TRBJ2-7 | TRBV3-1/TRBV3-2 | CASSQPMAGGPYEQYF
TRBJ2-1 | TRBV9 | CASSAGMGGEQFF
TRBJ1-1 | TRBV7-9 | CASSLGDSLNTEAFF
TRBJ2-7 | TRBV5-1 | CASSLQGYEQYF
TRBJ1-1 | TRBV16 | CASSQSWGGDTEAFF
TRBJ1-1 | TRBV10-3 | CAISPGQMNTEAFF
TRBJ2-1 | TRBV10-3 | CAISQMGRDEQFF
TRBJ2-3 | TRBV5-1 | CASSALDGGGSTDTQYF
TRBJ2-3 | TRBV9 | CASSVNGADTQYF